Listed below are T cell receptor beta chains from one sample, sequenced in a study of early T cells in non-severe SARS-CoV-2 infection. MiXCR, applied by TCRdb to the 5' RACE reads, yields one record per CDR3 protein. In the table there are 55,000 to 80,000 distinct CDR3 sequences, less than 9.5% of which are singletons. The input for sequencing was whole blood, taken at baseline. The source of these receptors is an adult who was a healthcare worker with PCR-confirmed SARS-CoV-2 infection or an uninfected control (not recorded which). The CDR3 runs from the conserved cysteine through the conserved F or W. A D gene is named only where the DNA matches it firmly. The size field is filled for only some rows; it gives once, few, many or a size class.

>TRBJ2-5|.|TRBV20-1|TRBD1
CSYLGQGEETQYF
TGCAGTTACCTGGGACAGGGAGAAGAGACCCAGTACTTC
>TRBJ1-1|few|TRBV6-2/TRBV6-3|.
CASSYGRTEAFF
TGTGCCAGCAGTTATGGCCGCACTGAAGCTTTCTTT
>TRBJ2-1|many|TRBV2|.
CASSVGSINEQFF
TGTGCCAGCAGTGTCGGCAGCATCAATGAGCAGTTCTTC
>TRBJ2-1|.|TRBV11-3|TRBD2
CASSLGTSDYNEQFF
TGTGCCAGCAGCTTGGGGACTAGCGACTACAATGAGCAGTTCTTC
>TRBJ2-3|many|TRBV12-3/TRBV12-4|TRBD2
CASSGLAGYTDTQYF
TGTGCCAGCAGCGGACTAGCGGGGTACACAGATACGCAGTATTTT
>TRBJ2-3|few|TRBV5-1|TRBD2
CASSIQLAGTDTQYF
TGCGCCAGCAGCATTCAACTAGCGGGCACAGATACGCAGTATTTT
>TRBJ1-1|few|TRBV6-1|.
CASSEAPGRAFEAFF
TGTGCCAGCAGTGAAGCGCCGGGTCGGGCGTTTGAAGCTTTCTTT
>TRBJ1-2|many|TRBV20-1|TRBD1
CSALRTGDYGYTF
TGCAGTGCGCTCAGGACAGGGGACTATGGCTACACCTTC
>TRBJ2-7|many|TRBV20-1|TRBD1
CSASRGRDEQYF
TGCAGTGCTTCCAGGGGGCGCGACGAGCAGTACTTC
>TRBJ2-3|few|TRBV6-2/TRBV6-3|.
CASSYGQVTDTQYF
TGTGCCAGCAGTTACGGGCAGGTAACAGATACGCAGTATTTT
>TRBJ2-3|.|TRBV7-9|TRBD1
CASSTRTGGSTDTQYF
TGTGCCAGCAGCACCCGGACAGGGGGAAGCACAGATACGCAGTATTTT
>TRBJ2-7|.|TRBV27|TRBD1
CASSLNRGYEQYF
TGTGCCAGCAGTTTAAACAGGGGGTACGAGCAGTACTTC
>TRBJ2-3|many|TRBV13|.
CASGVLYGGESTDTQYF
TGTGCCAGCGGGGTTTTATATGGCGGAGAAAGCACAGATACGCAGTATTTT
>TRBJ2-3|many|TRBV7-9|TRBD1
CASSPGQGAGDTQYF
TGTGCCAGCAGTCCTGGACAGGGGGCAGGTGATACGCAGTATTTT
>TRBJ2-7|many|TRBV12-3/TRBV12-4|.
CASSFSGDGQYF
TGTGCCAGCAGTTTCTCGGGAGACGGGCAGTACTTC
>TRBJ2-1|.|TRBV7-8|TRBD2
CASSTGLAGGNEQFF
TGTGCCAGCAGTACGGGACTAGCGGGAGGGAATGAGCAGTTCTTC
>TRBJ1-2|many|TRBV5-4|.
CASTLAGEGYGYTF
TGTGCCAGCACCCTTGCAGGGGAGGGTTATGGCTACACCTTC
>TRBJ2-7|.|TRBV5-1|TRBD2
CASSSQLGLAGADGDEQYF
TGCGCCAGCAGCTCCCAACTGGGACTAGCGGGAGCCGATGGGGACGAGCAGTACTTC
>TRBJ2-5|many|TRBV18|.
CASSTTGQETQYF
TGTGCCAGCTCCACGACAGGTCAGGAGACCCAGTACTTC
>TRBJ1-5|.|TRBV20-1|.
CSALPSGGQPQHF
TGCAGTGCTCTCCCTTCAGGCGGGCAGCCCCAGCATTTT
>TRBJ1-1|.|TRBV7-2|.
CASSLGQAYTEAFF
TGTGCCAGCAGCTTAGGACAGGCCTACACTGAAGCTTTCTTT
>TRBJ2-1|.|TRBV5-1|TRBD2
CASSWGSGSPYNEQFF
TGCGCCAGCAGCTGGGGGAGCGGGAGTCCCTACAATGAGCAGTTCTTC
>TRBJ2-1|few|TRBV5-4|.
CASSLDPGPYNEQFF
TGTGCCAGCAGCTTGGATCCAGGGCCCTACAATGAGCAGTTCTTC
>TRBJ1-5|few|TRBV19|.
CASSVEGNQPQHF
TGTGCCAGTAGTGTCGAGGGCAATCAGCCCCAGCATTTT
>TRBJ2-3|many|TRBV29-1|TRBD1
CSAETGTDTQYF
TGCAGCGCCGAGACAGGGACAGATACGCAGTATTTT
>TRBJ1-3|.|TRBV20-1|.
CSARAVSSGNTIYF
TGCAGTGCTAGAGCGGTCAGTTCTGGAAACACCATATATTTT
>TRBJ2-1|.|TRBV12-3/TRBV12-4|TRBD2
CASSLTSGSNEQFF
TGTGCCAGCAGCTTGACTAGCGGCTCCAATGAGCAGTTCTTC
>TRBJ2-5|.|TRBV7-9|.
CASSLERGETQYF
TGTGCCAGCAGCTTAGAAAGGGGAGAGACCCAGTACTTC
>TRBJ2-3|.|TRBV6-5|.
CASSWAEKDTQYF
TGTGCCAGCAGCTGGGCGGAGAAGGATACGCAGTATTTT
>TRBJ2-2|.|TRBV18|.
CASSPLADTNTGELFF
TGTGCCAGCTCACCACTCGCGGATACGAACACCGGGGAGCTGTTTTTT
>TRBJ2-5|many|TRBV18|.
CASSPSSEETQYF
TGTGCCAGCTCACCCTCCTCGGAAGAGACCCAGTACTTC
>TRBJ2-1|.|TRBV7-9|.
CASSTVTRNNEQFF
TGTGCCAGCAGCACGGTGACTAGGAACAATGAGCAGTTCTTC
>TRBJ2-1|many|TRBV2|.
CASSAVLMRTLVNEQFF
TGTGCCAGCAGTGCGGTTTTGATGAGGACCTTAGTAAATGAGCAGTTCTTC
>TRBJ2-6|few|TRBV18|TRBD1
CASSRTTGDSGANVLTF
TGTGCCAGCTCCCGTACGACAGGGGACTCTGGGGCCAACGTCCTGACTTTC
>TRBJ2-1|many|TRBV5-4|.
CASSAPGFRGGNEQFF
TGTGCCAGCAGCGCACCGGGCTTCCGGGGCGGGAATGAGCAGTTCTTC
>TRBJ2-1|many|TRBV12-3/TRBV12-4|.
CASSNTDRIVVNEQFF
TGTGCCAGCAGCAACACCGACAGGATAGTCGTGAATGAGCAGTTCTTC
>TRBJ2-7|.|TRBV3-2|.
CASSQVPGQGVRQYF
TGTGCCAGCAGCCAGGTACCGGGACAGGGAGTGCGGCAGTACTTC
>TRBJ1-6|.|TRBV7-9|.
CASSPEGLNNSPLHF
TGTGCCAGCAGCCCCGAAGGGCTAAATAATTCACCCCTCCACTTT
>TRBJ2-7|few|TRBV21-1|.
CASSTTRVSYEQYF
TGTGCCAGCAGCACAACGAGGGTTTCCTACGAGCAGTACTTC
>TRBJ2-3|few|TRBV7-9|.
CASSLAGGWNTQYF
TGTGCCAGCAGCTTAGCGGGAGGTTGGAATACGCAGTATTTT
>TRBJ1-2|few|TRBV18|TRBD1
CASSTDRVAYGYTF
TGTGCCAGCTCAACCGACAGGGTGGCCTATGGCTACACCTTC
>TRBJ2-5|few|TRBV2|TRBD2
CARGGDETQYF
TGTGCCAGGGGAGGGGACGAGACCCAGTACTTC
>TRBJ2-1|.|TRBV12-3/TRBV12-4|.
CASSNYADESWAEQFF
TGTGCCAGCAGCAATTATGCGGACGAAAGCTGGGCTGAGCAGTTCTTC
>TRBJ2-2|many|TRBV5-1|TRBD1
CASSLAGQGNTGELFF
TGCGCCAGCAGCTTGGCGGGACAGGGCAACACCGGGGAGCTGTTTTTT
>TRBJ1-6|.|TRBV6-1|.
CASSEFGYRSPLHF
TGTGCCAGCAGTGAATTTGGGTACCGCTCACCCCTCCACTTT
>TRBJ2-3|many|TRBV7-8|TRBD2
CASSLQGGRYTDTQYF
TGTGCCAGCAGCTTACAGGGCGGGAGGTACACAGATACGCAGTATTTT
>TRBJ2-3|.|TRBV3-1|.
CASSPGTRGRDTQYF
TGTGCCAGCAGCCCCGGGACTCGCGGAAGAGATACGCAGTATTTT
>TRBJ1-2|many|TRBV10-2|.
CASSEGGANYGYTF
TGCGCCAGCAGCGAGGGGGGAGCTAACTATGGCTACACCTTC
>TRBJ2-3|few|TRBV20-1|.
CSARREGISNTQYF
TGCAGTGCACGGCGCGAGGGAATTAGTAATACGCAGTATTTT
>TRBJ2-3|many|TRBV5-1|TRBD2
CASSPEAGGDTQYF
TGCGCCAGCTCCCCCGAAGCGGGAGGAGATACGCAGTATTTT
>TRBJ1-2|many|TRBV20-1|TRBD1
CSARAQGADYGYTF
TGCAGTGCTAGAGCACAGGGGGCGGACTATGGCTACACCTTC
>TRBJ1-2|many|TRBV18|.
CASSPGWQDEGYTF
TGTGCCAGCTCACCAGGTTGGCAGGACGAGGGCTACACCTTC